This entry lists 27 T cell receptor beta chains sequenced from one sample in a study of blood T cells in healthy people across ages. It was with a sample-barcoded 5' primer and a J-beta primer mix that a second PCR of roughly 6 to 11 cycles was run. TCRdb re-analysed the 5' RACE reads in MiXCR, keeping a single row per CDR3 protein. The sample consists of more than 900,000 distinct CDR3 sequences, approximately 32% of them appearing once. These data were also reused for a study on T cells of mothers and their children.

Sequencing was done on a sample of blood. The origin of the receptors is a woman aged 35 to 49 in good health.

Points on this clonotype: With a much larger clone just one base away, this may be a read error. J is TRBJ2-1 and V is TRBV4-1; perhaps TRBD1 as D (6 bases). The CDR3 spans 17 residues. With 4 bases removed from V and 10 bases from J, the gap between germline ends came to 26 bases. Looked up from germline, CDR1 is MGHRA and CDR2 is YSYEKL. Written as DNA, the CDR3 is TGCGCCAGCAGCCGTCTACCCTCGGCAGGGGTACCGTACGAGCAGTTCTTC. Translated: CASSRLPSAGVPYEQFF.

Details on this clonotype: This could be a read error, since a much larger clone is one nucleotide away. CDR3 in amino acids: CSVQVAGSSYNEQYF. CDR3 nucleotides: TGCAGCGTCCAGGTAGCGGGGAGCTCCTACAATGAGCAGTACTTC. The chain recombines TRBV29-1 with TRBJ2-1; TRBD2 matches at 8 bases. The end of the DNA is better explained by TRBJ2-7, so the J call may be wrong. This CDR3 region has 15 residues. Looked up from germline, CDR1 is SQVTM and CDR2 is ANQGSEA.

This clonotype was observed many times. The chain is built from TRBV28 and TRBJ2-7; D is unclear. V lost 7 bases, J lost 0 bases, and 7 bases lay in between. CDR1 and CDR2 (germline): MDHEN, SYDVKM. This CDR3 has 12 amino acids. As DNA, the CDR3 is TGTGCCAGCACCAAGAACTCCTACGAGCAGTACTTC. Translating gives CASTKNSYEQYF.

The rearrangement uses TRBV5-1 and TRBJ2-2; 12 bases map to TRBD1. The CDR3 length is 16 residues. Germline V lookup: CDR1 SGHRS, CDR2 YFSETQ. V was pared by 4 bases and J by 3 bases, with 4 bases of the junction left unmatched. CDR3 region: CASSLGTGGHTGELFF. CDR3 DNA sequence: TGCGCCAGCAGCCTCGGGACAGGGGGCCACACCGGGGAGCTGTTTTTT.

CDR3 nucleotide sequence: TGTGCCAGCAGCCGCTTGGGACTAGCGGGGGGTTACGAGCAGTACTTC. Its translation is CASSRLGLAGGYEQYF. The chain links TRBV3-1 to TRBJ2-7; 15 positions agree with TRBD2. CDR1 is LGHDT and CDR2 is YNNKEL in the germline V gene (reference sequence). Losses at the gene ends were 4 bases for V and 4 bases for J; bases not matched to a gene: 5. The CDR3 is 16 amino acids.

This clonotype has just a few counts. The chain couples TRBV28 to TRBJ2-7; 7 bases match TRBD1. Trimming cost V 6 bases and J 4 bases; bases outside gene matches: 9. Germline CDR1 is MDHEN and CDR2 is SYDVKM. The CDR3 is 14 residues long. Here the CDR3 reads CASRAQGKGYEQYF. In DNA, the CDR3 is TGTGCCAGCAGGGCACAGGGGAAGGGTTACGAGCAGTACTTC.

The chain recombines TRBV7-2 with TRBJ1-2; D gene unclear. This CDR3 contains 12 residues. Germline assignment: CDR1 SGHTA and CDR2 FQGNSA. V lost 7 bases, J lost 4 bases, and 10 bases lay in between. The CDR3 nucleotides are TGTGCCAGCACCGACGGGAGCTATGGCTACACCTTC. It specifies CASTDGSYGYTF. The complete variable domain, with remaining parts taken from reference TRBV7-2 and TRBJ1-2, reads GAGVSQSPSNKVTEKGKDVELRCDPISGHTALYWYRQSLGQGLEFLIYFQGNSAPDKSGLPSDRFSAERTGGSVSTLTIQRTQQEDSAVYLCASTDGSYGYTFGSGTRLTVV.

The chain carries TRBV6-1 and TRBJ1-5; tentative D call: TRBD1 (6 bases). The CDR3 contains 17 residues. The V gene lost 6 bases and the J gene lost 1 base, with 19 bases spanning the gap. CDR1 and CDR2 from the germline V gene are MNHNS and SASEGT. CDR3 nucleotides: TGTGCCAGCAGCGGAAGGACGACAGGCTTGAGCAATCAGCCCCAGCATTTT. It is translated as CASSGRTTGLSNQPQHF.

The chain couples TRBV7-2 to TRBJ2-1; D not certain. With 1 base removed from V and 0 bases from J, the gap between germline ends came to 10 bases. This CDR3 is 16 amino acids long. Germline CDR1 reads SGHTA; CDR2 reads FQGNSA. The CDR3 coding sequence is TGTGCCAGCAGCTTAGAGACGGCGCTCTCCTACAATGAGCAGTTCTTC. It is translated as CASSLETALSYNEQFF.

A note on this clonotype: Possible read error: a much larger clone is one base away. The rearrangement uses TRBV12-3 or TRBV12-4 and TRBJ2-4; D possibly matches TRBD1 or TRBD2 (5 bases each). Trimming removed 6 bases at V and 16 bases at J, with 22 bases between. This CDR3 contains 13 residues. Here the CDR3 reads CASSWDGGYEHYF. DNA of the CDR3: TGTGCCAGCAGCTGGGACGGTGGATACGAGCATTACTTC.

This chain uses TRBV4-2 with TRBJ1-4; 7 bases match TRBD1. Germline CDR1 and CDR2: LGHNA and YNFKEQ. Unmatched junction bases numbered 4, after V lost 3 bases and J lost 3 bases. The CDR3 consists of 15 residues. This chain's CDR3 is CASSQPGQSNEKLFF. The CDR3 coding sequence is TGTGCCAGCAGCCAGCCGGGACAGTCTAATGAAAAACTGTTTTTT.

The genes are TRBV12-3 or TRBV12-4 and TRBJ1-5; no clear D gene. Trimming removed 6 bases at V and 7 bases at J, with 13 bases between. The CDR3 has 13 residues. CDR3 coding DNA: TGTGCCAGCAGCTTTGCACCAGGACAGCCCCAGCATTTT. This gives the protein CASSFAPGQPQHF.

This clonotype was recorded at least ten times. Here the CDR3 reads CASSLRSSSYNEQFF. In DNA, the CDR3 is TGTGCCAGCAGCTTAAGGTCTTCCTCCTACAATGAGCAGTTCTTC. The chain is built from TRBV7-3 and TRBJ2-1; no firm D call. Germline CDR1 reads SGHTA; CDR2 reads FQGTGA. The CDR3 extends over 15 amino acids. V lost 1 base and J lost 0, with 7 bases in between.

This clonotype appeared many times. The chain uses TRBV12-3 or TRBV12-4 and TRBJ2-7; 8 nucleotides line up with TRBD1. CDR3 length equals 14 residues. V shed 6 bases and J 5 bases; nucleotides not matched to a gene: 9. DNA for the CDR3: TGTGCCAGCAGCGTGACGACAGGGGTCCACGAGCAGTACTTC. Residues: CASSVTTGVHEQYF.

The V and J genes are TRBV5-1 and TRBJ1-6, with D possibly TRBD1 on 6 matching bases. Germline lookup yields CDR1 SGHRS and CDR2 YFSETQ. The CDR3 length is 14 residues. Trimming removed 4 bases at V and 5 bases at J, with 10 bases between. CDR3 coding DNA: TGCGCCAGCAGCAGGACAGAAAATAATTCACCCCTCCACTTT. Encoded protein: CASSRTENNSPLHF.

The chain couples TRBV7-3 to TRBJ1-1; a weak D match, TRBD1 (5 bases). Germline CDR1 SGHTA, CDR2 FQGTGA. This CDR3 comprises 13 residues. V was shortened by 3 bases and J by 8 bases, with 13 bases between the two germline ends. CDR3 sequence: CASSLGPEGEAFF. The CDR3 bases are TGTGCCAGCAGCTTGGGCCCGGAGGGGGAAGCTTTCTTT.

The V gene is TRBV30, the J gene TRBJ1-5; D is undetermined. With 2 bases removed from V and 4 bases from J, the gap between germline ends came to 15 bases. This CDR3 has 15 amino acids. Germline-derived CDR1 and CDR2 are GTSNPN and SVGIG (reference sequence). CDR3 in DNA: TGTGCCTGGAGTACGGGAGGCCTTAATAATCAGCCCCAGCATTTT. This encodes CAWSTGGLNNQPQHF.

The rearrangement links TRBV20-1 to TRBJ1-5; TRBD1 agrees at 7 bases. CDR1 and CDR2 (germline): DFQATT, SNEGSKA (reference sequence). CDR3 length: 15 amino acids. After removal of 0 bases from V and 4 bases from J, the junction contained 6 bases not matched to a gene. The CDR3 coding sequence is TGCAGTGCTAGAGACATCCAACAGGGGAATCAGCCCCAGCATTTT. Its translation: CSARDIQQGNQPQHF.

The chain links TRBV27 to TRBJ2-7, with D perhaps assigned TRBD1 or TRBD2 (5 bases each). Matching the DNA end better, TRBJ2-5 makes the J call doubtful. Germline loops: CDR1 MNHEY, CDR2 SMNVEV (reference sequence). This CDR3 spans 13 amino acids. As DNA, the CDR3 is TGTGCCAGCAGGCCCCAGAGGGGAGAGACCCAGTACTTC. This sequence encodes CASRPQRGETQYF.

This clonotype was seen a few times. The rearrangement joins TRBV27 to TRBJ2-3; D is unresolved. Trimming took 3 bases from V and 2 from J, leaving 9 bases between them. Germline V CDR1 and CDR2: MNHEY, SMNVEV (reference sequence). CDR3 length: 14 amino acids. CDR3 coding DNA: TGTGCCAGCAGTTTTGGCCAGCACACAGATACGCAGTATTTT. Protein sequence: CASSFGQHTDTQYF.

This clonotype was detected a few times. This chain uses TRBV28 with TRBJ1-2, with D uncertain. Germline assignment: CDR1 MDHEN and CDR2 SYDVKM. Trimming left V 3 bases short and J 8 bases short, with 13 bases between. This CDR3 region has 13 residues. CDR3 protein: CASSLRHPGGYTF. In DNA form, the CDR3 reads TGTGCCAGCAGTTTGAGGCATCCGGGAGGCTACACCTTC.

This clonotype was detected a few times. One junction end does not reproduce the germline sequence, and a read error may be involved. This rearrangement joins TRBV20-1 to TRBJ2-3; 10 bases align to TRBD1. This CDR3 has 15 residues. CDR1 is DFQATT, CDR2 SNEGSKA, per germline (reference sequence). The CDR3 loop reads CSADPGQGTTDAQYF. The DNA of the CDR3 is TGCAGTGCAGACCCGGGACAGGGGACCACAGATGCGCAGTATTTT.

This clonotype was counted many times. V usage is TRBV7-6 and J usage is TRBJ2-7; D possibly matches TRBD1 or TRBD2 (5 bases each). V was pared by 5 bases and J by 2 bases, with 10 bases between. This CDR3 contains 13 residues. Germline V gene lookup returns CDR1 SGHVS and CDR2 FNYEAQ. The CDR3 here is CASSLLGAYEQYF. The CDR3 region has the DNA TGTGCCAGCAGCCTTTTGGGGGCCTACGAGCAGTACTTC.

This chain joins TRBV29-1 and TRBJ2-5; weak D call: TRBD2 (5 bases). Trimming took 5 bases from V and 2 from J, leaving 9 bases between them. The CDR3 extends over 12 amino acids. The germline gives CDR1 SQVTM, CDR2 ANQGSEA. CDR3 coding DNA: TGCAGCGTTCAAAGCGGACAAGAGACCCAGTACTTC. Translating gives CSVQSGQETQYF.

As to this clonotype: A clone one base away is much larger, so this may be a read error. J is TRBJ2-1 and V is TRBV9; TRBD2 matches at 9 bases. CDR3 size: 15 residues. The germline gives CDR1 SGDLS, CDR2 YYNGEE. The DNA for the CDR3 is TGTGCCAGCAACGTAGCGGGGGAGGGGCACAATGAGCAGTTCTTC. It codes for CASNVAGEGHNEQFF.

This clonotype came up a few times. The genes are TRBV6-2 or TRBV6-3 and TRBJ1-6; no definite D call. The V gene lost 2 bases and the J gene lost 3 bases, with 11 bases spanning the gap. Germline CDR1 and CDR2: MNHEY and SVGEGT. The CDR3 runs to 16 residues. This CDR3 reads CASSYAGLNYNSPLHF. The CDR3 bases are TGTGCCAGCAGTTACGCAGGACTGAACTATAATTCACCCCTCCACTTT.

Comments on this clonotype: A read error may be the cause here, since a much bigger clone is one base away. The chain couples TRBV6-2 or TRBV6-3 to TRBJ1-5, with D hard to call. V was pared by 2 bases and J by 5 bases, with 13 bases between. The CDR3 length is 15 residues. The V gene's germline CDR1 is MNHEY and CDR2 SVGEGT. The CDR3 bases are TGTGCCAGCAGTTACCCGGAGCTGGGCGATCAGCCCCAGCATTTT. Its protein is CASSYPELGDQPQHF.